Below, 12 T cell receptor beta chains from the same sample are listed, as sequenced in a study of cytomegalovirus exposure and HLA in healthy donors. Both 60 Vbeta primers and 13 Jbeta primers went into the PCR. The repertoire was sequenced with immunoSEQ multiplex PCR; TCRdb's copy has only in-frame clones and lacks some. The sample includes around 150,000 clones, 70% to 80% of them seen just once. The material sequenced was PBMCs. These receptor sequences come from a man aged 18 to 35 in good health and CMV-seronegative.

V is TRBV6-1 and J is TRBJ2-3; TRBD1 aligns across 8 bases. Trimming cost V 2 bases and J 7 bases; bases outside gene matches: 8. Germline lookup yields CDR1 MNHNS and CDR2 SASEGT. The CDR3 runs 15 residues. CDR3 loop: CASSEPGQVQNTQYF. CDR3 nucleotide sequence: TGTGCCAGCAGTGAACCGGGACAGGTCCAGAATACGCAGTATTTT.

CDR3 in amino acids: CASSFAVSVEGYTF. The CDR3 coding sequence is TGTGCCAGCAGTTTTGCGGTTAGTGTGGAAGGCTACACCTTC. The chain has TRBV27 and TRBJ1-2, with D uncertain. The V and J ends lost 3 bases and 8 bases respectively, with 16 bases between them. CDR3 length equals 14 residues. The germline V gene encodes CDR1 MNHEY and CDR2 SMNVEV (reference sequence).

The J gene is TRBJ1-1, the V gene TRBV27; TRBD1 might be the D (5 bases). Germline V gene data show CDR1 as MNHEY and CDR2 as SMNVEV (reference sequence). V was shortened by 3 bases and J by 8 bases, with 13 bases between the two germline ends. The CDR3 spans 13 residues. Here the CDR3 reads CASSLSARAEAFF. The CDR3 nucleotides read TGTGCCAGCAGTTTGTCGGCCAGGGCAGAAGCTTTCTTT.

The genes are TRBV5-1 and TRBJ2-7; a possible D gene is TRBD1 (5 bases). Germline loops: CDR1 SGHRS, CDR2 YFSETQ. Between the trimmed V and J ends, which lost 3 bases and 7 bases, there was a span of 17 bases. The CDR3 has 14 residues. This CDR3 reads CASSSSTGPGEQYF. The CDR3 coding sequence is TGCGCCAGCAGCTCTTCGACCGGTCCAGGGGAGCAGTACTTC.

This clone was counted once. The genes are TRBV30 and TRBJ1-3; D is possibly TRBD1 (5 bases). V was pared by 8 bases and J by 0 bases, with 11 bases between. This CDR3 has 13 amino acids. Germline loops: CDR1 GTSNPN, CDR2 SVGIG (reference sequence). CDR3 sequence (DNA): TGTGCCGCGGGGGGATACTCTGGAAACACCATATATTTT. Protein product: CAAGGYSGNTIYF.

In its sample, this clone was seen a few times. This likely comes from a read error, as the CDR3 has no conserved phenylalanine or tryptophan at its end. The chain combines TRBV29-1 with TRBJ2-2; no clear D. V was clipped by 5 bases and J by 2 bases, with 12 bases between them. In germline, CDR1 is SQVTM, CDR2 ANQGSEA. The CDR3 covers 14 residues. CDR3 DNA sequence: TGCAGCGTTAGGGCAGGAGAAAACACCGGGGAGCTGTTTGTT. Translating gives CSVRAGENTGELFV.

V is TRBV7-6 and J is TRBJ2-7, with TRBD1 identical over 7 bases. V was clipped by 6 bases and J by 3 bases; unmatched bases: 11. Germline-derived CDR1 and CDR2 are SGHVS and FNYEAQ. The CDR3 length is 15 residues. The CDR3 loop reads CASSRHRGRGYEQYF. In DNA, the CDR3 is TGTGCCAGCAGTCGACACAGGGGTCGAGGCTACGAGCAGTACTTC.

The J gene is TRBJ2-7, the V gene TRBV7-9; weak D call: TRBD2 (5 bases). In germline, CDR1 is SEHNR, CDR2 FQNEAQ (reference sequence). Trimming removed 2 bases at V and 3 bases at J, with 8 bases between. This CDR3 is built from 13 residues. The chain's CDR3 is CASSLSEGYEQYF. The DNA of the CDR3 is TGTGCCAGCAGCTTAAGTGAGGGCTACGAGCAGTACTTC.

The rearrangement links TRBV29-1 to TRBJ1-1, with D perhaps TRBD1 (5 bases). Germline V lookup: CDR1 SQVTM, CDR2 ANQGSEA. CDR3 size: 12 residues. V was cut by 5 bases and J by 7 bases, with 14 bases left in between. CDR3: CSVREGILEAFF. DNA for the CDR3: TGCAGCGTTAGGGAGGGGATACTTGAAGCTTTCTTT.

V is TRBV27 and J is TRBJ2-2, with 9 bases that match TRBD1. CDR1 MNHEY and CDR2 SMNVEV come from the germline V gene (reference sequence). J lost 4 bases, V lost 6 bases, and 6 bases had no gene match. CDR3 length: 15 amino acids. The CDR3 spells CASSGTGNPTGELFF. CDR3 nucleotide sequence: TGTGCCAGCAGCGGGACAGGGAACCCCACCGGGGAGCTGTTTTTT.

This clone was observed a few times. The chain recombines TRBV6-5 with TRBJ1-1; no reliable D call. Trimming removed 2 bases from V and 1 base from J, with 5 bases in between. This CDR3 is built from 13 residues. CDR1 and CDR2 from the germline V gene are MNHEY and SVGAGI. The CDR3 DNA reads TGTGCCAGCAGTTACGAGGGGAACACTGAAGCTTTCTTT. Amino acids: CASSYEGNTEAFF.

The chain joins TRBV9 to TRBJ2-5; 12 bases match TRBD2. Looked up from germline, CDR1 is SGDLS and CDR2 is YYNGEE. Trimming took 0 bases from V and 1 from J; bases not matched to a gene: 4. This CDR3 has 17 amino acids. CDR3 sequence: CASSVGLAGGLQETQYF. The CDR3 region has the DNA TGTGCCAGCAGCGTAGGGCTAGCGGGAGGGCTCCAAGAGACCCAGTACTTC. Drawing the rest from reference TRBV9 and TRBJ2-5, the complete variable domain is DSGVTQTPKHLITATGQRVTLRCSPRSGDLSVYWYQQSLDQGLQFLIQYYNGEERAKGNILERFSAQQFPDLHSELNLSSLELGDSALYFCASSVGLAGGLQETQYFGPGTRLLVL.